Shown below are 30 T cell receptor beta chains from a single sample sequenced in a study of blood T cell repertoires in COVID-19. Profiling relied on immunoSEQ multiplex PCR, and the TCRdb table lists in-frame clones only, not all of them. Altogether a few hundred thousand clones are present, 75% to 85% being singletons, with the ten largest covering approximately 7.6%. Sequenced material: peripheral blood. These receptors came from a woman aged 80 or over with COVID-19, enrolled during active disease.

The V and J genes are TRBV5-8 and TRBJ1-5; 8 nucleotides agree with TRBD1. Per the germline V gene, CDR1 is SGHTS and CDR2 is YDEGEE. With V trimmed by 4 bases and J by 12 bases, 6 bases remained unmatched. The CDR3 runs to 12 residues. CDR3 sequence reads: CASSPGTGLQHF. CDR3 bases: TGTGCCAGCAGCCCGGGGACAGGACTCCAGCATTTT.

The chain is built from TRBV28 and TRBJ1-5; D gene unclear. Germline-derived CDR1 and CDR2 are MDHEN and SYDVKM. The CDR3 length is 12 residues. Trimming pared 2 bases from V and 7 bases from J, leaving 6 bases between. The CDR3 DNA reads TGTGCCAGCAGTTTACTAAAACAGCCCCAGCATTTT. This encodes CASSLLKQPQHF.

The chain is built from TRBV3-1 (or the pseudogene TRBV3-2) and TRBJ1-1; TRBD1 aligns across 8 bases. This CDR3 has 11 amino acids. The V and J ends lost 11 bases and 8 bases, in that order; junction bases with no gene match: 7. Germline values: CDR1 LGHDT, CDR2 YNNKEL (reference sequence). The DNA of the CDR3 is TGTGCCGTCCTGGGGACAGGAGAAGCTTTCTTT. Encoded protein: CAVLGTGEAFF.

V and J are TRBV29-1 and TRBJ1-1; D might be TRBD1 (5 bases). The germline V gene has CDR1 SQVTM and CDR2 ANQGSEA. The ends were cut back, 4 bases at V and 0 bases at J, with 9 bases in the middle. CDR3 length equals 13 residues. This chain's CDR3 is CSVAKGMNTEAFF. In DNA, the CDR3 is TGCAGCGTTGCTAAGGGGATGAACACTGAAGCTTTCTTT. The full variable domain, completed using reference TRBV29-1 and TRBJ1-1, is SAVISQKPSRDICQRGTSLTIQCQVDSQVTMMFWYRQQPGQSLTLIATANQGSEATYESGFVIDKFPISRPNLTFSTLTVSNMSPEDSSIYLCSVAKGMNTEAFFGQGTRLTVV.

This chain links TRBV7-2 with TRBJ1-3, with D tentatively TRBD1 (5 bases). Germline CDR1 SGHTA, CDR2 FQGNSA. Trimming took 4 bases from V and 2 from J, leaving 9 bases between them. The CDR3 has 14 amino acids. CDR3 DNA: TGTGCCAGCAGCTCAGACAGAGCTGGAAACACCATATATTTT. Translated: CASSSDRAGNTIYF.

The chain employs TRBV5-5 and TRBJ1-5; D gene uncertain. Germline V CDR1 and CDR2: SGHKS, YYEKEE (reference sequence). Trimming took off 4 bases at V and 3 bases at J, with 11 bases between the two ends. CDR3 length: 14 residues. The CDR3 DNA reads as TGTGCCAGCAGCCTAGAGGTTTTCAATCAGCCCCAGCATTTT. Its translation is CASSLEVFNQPQHF.

The chain recombines TRBV7-9 with TRBJ2-2; the match to TRBD2 covers 13 bases. CDR3 size: 19 residues. Per germline, CDR1 SEHNR and CDR2 FQNEAQ (reference sequence). Trimming removed 5 bases from V and 2 bases from J; junction bases left unmatched: 11. This CDR3 is CASSQPRGLAGSNTGELFF. CDR3 in DNA: TGTGCCAGCAGCCAGCCCCGGGGACTAGCGGGGAGTAACACCGGGGAGCTGTTTTTT.

The genes are TRBV5-8 and TRBJ1-5; D may be TRBD1 (5 bases). Germline V gene lookup returns CDR1 SGHTS and CDR2 YDEGEE. V was clipped by 2 bases and J by 7 bases, with 10 bases between them. The length of the CDR3 is 13 residues. The CDR3 nucleotides are TGTGCCAGCAGCTTACCAGGGATCCAGCCCCAGCATTTT. The encoded protein is CASSLPGIQPQHF.

This clone came up once. Here the CDR3 reads CASSIRQGRAQPQHF. The CDR3 coding sequence is TGTGCCAGCAGTATTCGACAGGGTCGCGCTCAGCCCCAGCATTTT. The chain employs TRBV6-5 and TRBJ1-5, with 7 bases aligning to TRBD1. CDR1 MNHEY and CDR2 SVGAGI come from the germline V gene. V gave up 5 bases and J gave up 6 bases; unmatched junction bases: 10. The CDR3 runs to 15 residues.

This clone was seen just once. The chain recombines TRBV5-5 with TRBJ2-7; a possible D gene is TRBD2 (6 bases). The CDR3 extends over 11 amino acids. V lost 3 bases and J 6 bases, leaving 7 bases between the germline ends. Germline assignment: CDR1 SGHKS and CDR2 YYEKEE (reference sequence). CDR3 sequence reads: CASSWGVEQYF. DNA for the CDR3: TGTGCCAGCAGCTGGGGGGTCGAGCAGTACTTC. Full variable domain (rest looked up from reference TRBV5-5 and TRBJ2-7): DAGVTQSPTHLIKTRGQQVTLRCSPISGHKSVSWYQQVLGQGPQFIFQYYEKEERGRGNFPDRFSARQFPNYSSELNVNALLLGDSALYLCASSWGVEQYFGPGTRLTVT.

The chain joins TRBV3-1 (or the pseudogene TRBV3-2) to TRBJ2-5; the match to TRBD2 covers 9 bases. Trimming at V came to 1 base and at J to 5 bases, leaving 2 bases not matched to a gene. This CDR3 has 14 amino acids. Germline V lookup: CDR1 LGHDT, CDR2 YNNKEL (reference sequence). The CDR3 protein is CASSQGLAVETQYF. CDR3 nucleotides: TGTGCCAGCAGCCAAGGACTAGCGGTGGAGACCCAGTACTTC.

This chain joins TRBV12-5 and TRBJ1-4; 7 bases map to TRBD1. Germline CDR1 is LGHNT and CDR2 is FRNRAP. The CDR3 is 14 residues long. With V trimmed by 6 bases and J by 5 bases, 6 bases remained unmatched. The CDR3 nucleotides are TGTGCTAGTGGGCCGGGACAGTCAAATGAAAAACTGTTTTTT. This encodes CASGPGQSNEKLFF.

The chain recombines TRBV12-3 or TRBV12-4 with TRBJ1-2; the D is unclear. V gave up 7 bases and J gave up 8 bases, with 14 bases separating them. This CDR3 has 12 amino acids. DNA for the CDR3: TGTGCCAGCACCTTGAAGGGAGGAGGCTACACCTTC. Its protein product is CASTLKGGGYTF.

The chain is built from TRBV6-2 or TRBV6-3 and TRBJ2-3, with TRBD2 matching 8 bases. This CDR3 has 16 amino acids. Germline V lookup: CDR1 MNHEY, CDR2 SVGEGT. The V segment lost 5 bases and the J segment 2 bases; nucleotides outside the gene matches: 9. The CDR3 spells CASSGGGRTSTDTQYF. CDR3 bases: TGTGCCAGCAGTGGAGGCGGGAGGACCTCCACAGATACGCAGTATTTT.

This clone has only a few counts. The V gene is TRBV6-2 or TRBV6-3, the J gene TRBJ1-5; no clear D gene. CDR3 size: 15 residues. The germline gives CDR1 MNHEY, CDR2 SVGEGT. Deletions cut 1 base from V and 1 base from J, with 8 bases between. In DNA form, the CDR3 reads TGTGCCAGCAGTTACTACCAGGCAAGCAATCAGCCCCAGCATTTT. Translation: CASSYYQASNQPQHF.

J is TRBJ1-6 and V is TRBV2; a possible D gene is TRBD1 (6 bases). The CDR3 spans 14 residues. Germline CDR1 and CDR2: SNHLY and FYNNEI. V shed 6 bases and J shed 7 bases, with 13 bases lying between them. The CDR3 spells CASRIEQGNSPLHF. The CDR3 DNA reads TGTGCCAGCAGGATCGAGCAGGGGAATTCACCCCTCCACTTT.

V is TRBV5-1 and J is TRBJ1-6; 7 nucleotides match TRBD1. Trimming at V came to 4 bases and at J to 7 bases, leaving 8 bases not matched to a gene. Germline CDR1 and CDR2: SGHRS and YFSETQ. This CDR3 is built from 15 residues. CDR3 DNA sequence: TGCGCCAGCAGCGATGGACAGGCAGCAAATTCACCCCTCCACTTT. Translation gives CASSDGQAANSPLHF.

The rearrangement uses TRBV28 and TRBJ1-5, with D perhaps matching TRBD1 (5 bases). V was cut by 5 bases and J by 4 bases, with 24 bases left in between. The CDR3 spans 18 residues. The germline gives CDR1 MDHEN, CDR2 SYDVKM. For the CDR3, the DNA is TGTGCCAGCAGTCCCCCTACGGACAACCACGCGGGAAATCAGCCCCAGCATTTT. It codes for CASSPPTDNHAGNQPQHF.

This chain links TRBV24-1 with TRBJ1-2, with TRBD1 as a possible D gene (6 bases). V was trimmed by 9 bases and J by 8 bases, leaving 21 bases between them. CDR3 length: 14 residues. In germline, CDR1 is KGHDR, CDR2 SFDVKD. The CDR3 nucleotides read TGTGCCACCTCCAACCCGGGAAGTCAGGGGGGCTACACCTTC. This sequence encodes CATSNPGSQGGYTF.

The V gene is TRBV5-1, the J gene TRBJ2-3; possibly TRBD1 for D (6 bases). Germline CDR1 and CDR2: SGHRS and YFSETQ. The CDR3 runs 15 residues. With 3 bases removed from V and 2 bases from J, the gap between germline ends came to 13 bases. CDR3 residues: CASSSRDTTTDTQYF. The CDR3 DNA sequence: TGCGCCAGCAGCTCCCGGGACACAACCACAGATACGCAGTATTTT.

The V gene is TRBV6-1, the J gene TRBJ2-7; D is ambiguous. The ends were cut back, 9 bases at V and 2 bases at J, with 11 bases in the middle. The CDR3 is made up of 12 amino acids. Per the germline V gene, CDR1 is MNHNS and CDR2 is SASEGT. The CDR3 coding sequence is TGTGCCAGTCGATATGACACCTACGAGCAGTACTTC. Amino acid sequence: CASRYDTYEQYF.

The chain joins TRBV28 to TRBJ1-2; tentatively, D is TRBD1 (5 bases). Germline-derived CDR1 and CDR2 are MDHEN and SYDVKM. Deletions cut 1 base from V and 6 bases from J, with 15 bases between. The CDR3 length is 15 residues. The CDR3 DNA reads as TGTGCCAGCAGTTTATACGGGGGGAATAGGGATGGCTACACCTTC. The encoded protein is CASSLYGGNRDGYTF.

This chain connects TRBV19 to TRBJ2-4; tentative D call: TRBD2 (6 bases). CDR1 is LNHDA and CDR2 is SQIVND in the germline V gene (reference sequence). Trimming shortened V by 3 bases and J by 9 bases, and 12 bases separated the two germline ends. This CDR3 comprises 13 residues. CDR3 bases: TGTGCCAGTAGTATTGGAGGGACGGGCATTCAGTACTTC. Residues: CASSIGGTGIQYF. Full variable domain (remainder filled in from reference TRBV19 and TRBJ2-4): DGGITQSPKYLFRKEGQNVTLSCEQNLNHDAMYWYRQDPGQGLRLIYYSQIVNDFQKGDIAEGYSVSREKKESFPLTVTSAQKNPTAFYLCASSIGGTGIQYFGAGTRLSVL.

This chain uses TRBV7-9 with TRBJ1-4, with 10 nucleotides matching TRBD1. CDR3 size: 18 residues. V shed 1 base, J shed 7 bases, and the junction held 12 bases outside the gene matches. The germline V gene has CDR1 SEHNR and CDR2 FQNEAQ (reference sequence). CDR3: CASSLDRDRGSVSEKLFF. The CDR3 DNA reads as TGTGCCAGCAGCTTAGACCGGGACAGGGGATCGGTCAGTGAAAAACTGTTTTTT.

This chain uses TRBV18 with TRBJ1-6, with TRBD1 as a possible D gene (5 bases). Germline V gives CDR1 KGHSH, CDR2 LQKENI. The CDR3 is made up of 16 amino acids. Deletions cut 3 bases from V and 4 bases from J, with 13 bases between. Here the CDR3 reads CASSPIGEGYNSPLHF. The DNA of the CDR3 is TGTGCCAGCTCACCGATAGGGGAAGGGTATAATTCACCCCTCCACTTT. Drawing the rest from reference TRBV18 and TRBJ1-6, the complete variable domain is NAGVMQNPRHLVRRRGQEARLRCSPMKGHSHVYWYRQLPEEGLKFMVYLQKENIIDESGMPKERFSAEFPKEGPSILRIQQVVRGDSAAYFCASSPIGEGYNSPLHFGNGTRLTVT.

V gene TRBV7-9 combines with J gene TRBJ1-2; D call uncertain. The CDR3 extends over 18 amino acids. CDR1 and CDR2 from the germline V gene are SEHNR and FQNEAQ (reference sequence). The germline V and J ends were trimmed by 5 bases and 0 bases, with 22 bases remaining between them. CDR3 sequence (DNA): TGTGCCAGCAGCCCTAGCTCAGGCAGACCCTTAGCTAACTATGGCTACACCTTC. The encoded protein is CASSPSSGRPLANYGYTF.

The chain combines TRBV18 with TRBJ1-2; D uncertain. The CDR3 is 12 amino acids. Trimming took off 2 bases at V and 8 bases at J, with 9 bases between the two ends. Per the germline V gene, CDR1 is KGHSH and CDR2 is LQKENI. The CDR3 region has the DNA TGTGCCAGCTCACCATCGTCCCCGGGCTACACCTTC. Protein sequence: CASSPSSPGYTF.

This clone was found once. The V gene is TRBV5-1, the J gene TRBJ2-1, with 9 bases matching TRBD2. The CDR3 contains 16 residues. Germline V lookup: CDR1 SGHRS, CDR2 YFSETQ. V was pared by 4 bases and J by 7 bases, with 12 bases of the junction left unmatched. CDR3 nucleotide sequence: TGCGCCAGCAGCGTCGCTCTAGCGGGGAGTGGAAATGAGCAGTTCTTC. It encodes CASSVALAGSGNEQFF. The whole variable domain, filled in from reference TRBV5-1 and TRBJ2-1, reads KAGVTQTPRYLIKTRGQQVTLSCSPISGHRSVSWYQQTPGQGLQFLFEYFSETQRNKGNFPGRFSGRQFSNSRSEMNVSTLELGDSALYLCASSVALAGSGNEQFFGPGTRLTVL.

This chain links TRBV24-1 with TRBJ2-5; TRBD1 matches 10 bases. V shed 0 bases, J shed 5 bases, and the junction held 5 bases outside the gene matches. The CDR3 is 16 residues long. Per the germline V gene, CDR1 is KGHDR and CDR2 is SFDVKD. In nucleotides, the CDR3 is TGTGCCACCAGTGATTTGCCGACAGGGGGCAGGGAGACCCAGTACTTC. This gives the protein CATSDLPTGGRETQYF.

The chain is built from TRBV29-1 and TRBJ2-1, with D perhaps TRBD1 (8 bases). Deletions cut 4 bases from V and 7 bases from J, with 17 bases between. Germline CDR1 SQVTM, CDR2 ANQGSEA. This CDR3 has 14 residues. The CDR3 DNA is TGCAGCGTTGGGGAGGGGACAGGAGCAAATGAGCAGTTCTTC. Encoded protein: CSVGEGTGANEQFF.